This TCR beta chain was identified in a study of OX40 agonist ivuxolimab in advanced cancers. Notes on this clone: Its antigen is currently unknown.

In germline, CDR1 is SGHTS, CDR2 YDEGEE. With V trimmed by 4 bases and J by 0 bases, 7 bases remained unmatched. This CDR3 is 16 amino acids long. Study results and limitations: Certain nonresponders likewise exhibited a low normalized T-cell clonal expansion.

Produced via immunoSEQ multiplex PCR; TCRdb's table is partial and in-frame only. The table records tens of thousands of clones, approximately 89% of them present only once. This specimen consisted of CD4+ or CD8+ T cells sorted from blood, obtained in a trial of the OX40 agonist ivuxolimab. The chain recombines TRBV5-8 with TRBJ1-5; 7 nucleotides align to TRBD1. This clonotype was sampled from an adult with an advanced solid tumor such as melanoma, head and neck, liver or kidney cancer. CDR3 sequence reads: CASSGGTAYSNQPQHF. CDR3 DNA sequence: TGTGCCAGCAGCGGCGGGACAGCCTATAGCAATCAGCCCCAGCATTTT.